A selection of T cell receptor beta chains follows, all from one sample in a study of shared T cell receptors in the human thymus. Assay: immunoSEQ multiplex PCR; the TCRdb copy retains only in-frame clones and omits some. Of hundreds of thousands of clones listed, roughly 88% were seen once; the top ten hold around 0.0099%. Another study also made use of these data, one on human thymus T cells.

The sample was thymocytes. These receptor sequences come from a boy under three years old with a congenital heart defect. Each CDR3 is given with its conserved first and last residue. Fields, in order: J gene, D gene, V gene, clone size, CDR3 DNA, CDR3 protein. D genes are given only for firm matches. Clone size, where shown, is once, few, many, or a class for clones that have expanded.

j_call: TRBJ2-1
d_call: NA
v_call: TRBV23-1
clone_size: NA
cdr3_nt: TGCGCCAGCAGTCAACCCGCAGGAGGCCTCTACAATGAGCAGTTCTTC
cdr3_aa: CASSQPAGGLYNEQFF

j_call: TRBJ2-1
d_call: TRBD2
v_call: TRBV29-1
clone_size: NA
cdr3_nt: TGCCTAGCGGGAGCCGACAATGAGCAGTTCTTC
cdr3_aa: CLAGADNEQFF

j_call: TRBJ1-2
d_call: TRBD1
v_call: TRBV4-1
clone_size: NA
cdr3_nt: TGCGCCAGCAGCCAAGATACTAGACAGGGGGCTTTGTATGGCTACACCTTC
cdr3_aa: CASSQDTRQGALYGYTF

j_call: TRBJ2-1
d_call: TRBD2
v_call: TRBV13
clone_size: NA
cdr3_nt: TGTGCCAGCAGCTTAGGGACTAGCGGCCCGCGGGGGGCCATGGTGCAGTTCTTC
cdr3_aa: CASSLGTSGPRGAMVQFF

j_call: TRBJ2-1
d_call: TRBD2
v_call: TRBV2
clone_size: NA
cdr3_nt: TGTGCCAGCAGAGAAAACCCCTTTAGCGGGAGTCCTTACAATGAGCAGTTCTTC
cdr3_aa: CASRENPFSGSPYNEQFF

j_call: TRBJ2-1
d_call: TRBD1
v_call: TRBV18
clone_size: NA
cdr3_nt: TGTGCCAGCTCGCTTACGGGACAGGGCCCCTACAATGAGCAGTTCTTC
cdr3_aa: CASSLTGQGPYNEQFF

j_call: TRBJ1-4
d_call: NA
v_call: TRBV6-5
clone_size: few
cdr3_nt: TGTGCCAGCAGCCGCTACTTGCCAACTAATGAAAAACTGTTTTTT
cdr3_aa: CASSRYLPTNEKLFF

j_call: TRBJ2-7
d_call: NA
v_call: TRBV7-9
clone_size: NA
cdr3_nt: TGTGCCAGCAGCTCCGTACGGGACGAGCAGTACTTC
cdr3_aa: CASSSVRDEQYF

j_call: TRBJ2-7
d_call: TRBD2
v_call: TRBV4-3
clone_size: NA
cdr3_nt: TGCGCCAGCCATCGGGCGGGAGGGCCAAGAACCTACGAGCAGTACTTC
cdr3_aa: CASHRAGGPRTYEQYF

j_call: TRBJ2-1
d_call: NA
v_call: TRBV4-3
clone_size: NA
cdr3_nt: TGCGCCAGCAGCCAAGTCCCGGGAATGACCCTCAATGAGCAGTTCTTC
cdr3_aa: CASSQVPGMTLNEQFF

j_call: TRBJ2-7
d_call: TRBD1
v_call: TRBV9
clone_size: NA
cdr3_nt: TGTGCCAGCAGCGTAGGCGAGGACAGGGGAACGGGGGCCTACGAGCAGTACTTC
cdr3_aa: CASSVGEDRGTGAYEQYF

j_call: TRBJ1-1
d_call: NA
v_call: TRBV4-3
clone_size: NA
cdr3_nt: TGCGCCAGCAGCCAAGATTTCGGGAGCCGGGTCGCCGAAGCTTTCTTT
cdr3_aa: CASSQDFGSRVAEAFF

j_call: TRBJ2-7
d_call: NA
v_call: TRBV11-2
clone_size: NA
cdr3_nt: TGTGCCAGCAGCTTAACGGGGAAAGCGGAACCTTGGGTTTACGAGCAGTACTTC
cdr3_aa: CASSLTGKAEPWVYEQYF

j_call: TRBJ2-7
d_call: NA
v_call: TRBV21-1
clone_size: NA
cdr3_nt: TGTGCCAGCAGCAACGGGGAGGATGAGACTTATCCCTACGAGCAGTACTTC
cdr3_aa: CASSNGEDETYPYEQYF